The T cell receptor beta chain described here comes from a study of molecular identifiers for immune sequencing clone quantification. Turning to the study itself: Across replicate runs, RNA obtained from about 20,000 or 100,000 naive CD8 cells was divided into five, with four undergoing sequencing.

This CDR3 is 13 amino acids long. V gave up 3 bases and J gave up 7 bases, with 12 bases separating them. Listed TCR primers and previously described methods were used for bulk TCR libraries. TCRdb independently ran MiXCR on the PCR reads; one entry per CDR3 protein. There are more than 250,000 distinct CDR3 sequences in the sample; 20% to 25% occur only once, and 0.7% to 0.9% lies in the top ten. A note on this clonotype: Its antigen is still unknown.

Notes on the study in general: Highly expanded clones may be undercounted when identical TCR molecules share barcodes. Whereas naive cells kept under 1% of molecules in clones above 20 RNA copies, such clones held over 98% in effectors.

The receptor comes from a human donor in good health. Some libraries in this study had Jurkat cell RNA spiked in. Sequences were obtained from naive CD8+ T cells from blood, with Jurkat cell RNA spiked in. Subset meaning: FACS-sorted CD8+CD4-CCR7+CD45RA+ naive T cells. The gene calls are TRBV12-3 or TRBV12-4 and TRBJ1-1; TRBD1 is a possible D gene (5 bases). CDR3 sequence (DNA): TGTGCCAGCAGTTTGCAGGGCCGAGATGAAGCTTTCTTT. Translation: CASSLQGRDEAFF.